This T cell receptor (beta chain) was captured by sequencing in a study of cytomegalovirus exposure and HLA in healthy donors. Study observations and caveats: Across donors, presence/absence analyses took sequencing depth to be roughly uniform.

The CDR3 has 13 amino acids. Trimming cost V 4 bases and J 5 bases, with 11 bases left between them. Germline CDR1 is MDHEN and CDR2 is SYDVKM. The PCR employed 60 Vbeta primers together with 13 Jbeta primers. Clones were sequenced by immunoSEQ multiplex PCR, and TCRdb holds only the in-frame ones, with some missing. The sample carries roughly 76,000 clones, 86% recorded once. To note about this clone: The antigen remains undetermined.

The receptor's source is a woman in her twenties or thirties in good health and CMV-seronegative. The genes are TRBV28 and TRBJ2-5; D is perhaps TRBD1 (6 bases). Sequenced input: PBMCs. Here the CDR3 reads CASSSGQGETQYF. In DNA, the CDR3 is TGTGCCAGCAGTTCGGGACAAGGGGAGACCCAGTACTTC.